These 10 T cell receptor beta chains came from one sample sequenced in a study of blood T cell repertoires in COVID-19. TCRdb's table, derived via immunoSEQ multiplex PCR, lists solely in-frame clones and lacks some. This table has about 200,000 clones, roughly 80% appearing once. Source material: peripheral blood. The receptor set was obtained from a woman at least 80 years old with acute or convalescent COVID-19.

This rearrangement joins TRBV24-1 to TRBJ2-7; 7 nucleotides agree with TRBD1. This CDR3 has 12 amino acids. In germline, CDR1 is KGHDR, CDR2 SFDVKD. V gave up 7 bases and J gave up 3 bases; unmatched junction bases: 2. Written as DNA, the CDR3 is TGTGCCACCAGAGGGGACAGCTACGAGCAGTACTTC. It encodes CATRGDSYEQYF.

This clone was found a few times. The chain couples TRBV10-1 to TRBJ2-5, with a tentative D call TRBD2 (6 bases). CDR1 is WNHNN and CDR2 is SYGVQD in the germline V gene (reference sequence). CDR3 size: 14 residues. With 3 bases removed from V and 3 bases from J, the gap between germline ends came to 11 bases. The CDR3 DNA follows: TGCGCCAGCAGTGATTCGGGGGAAAAAGAGACCCAGTACTTC. Translation: CASSDSGEKETQYF.

This sequence joins TRBV5-5 and TRBJ1-3, with unresolved D. Per germline, CDR1 SGHKS and CDR2 YYEKEE (reference sequence). Between the trimmed V and J ends, which lost 3 bases and 3 bases, there was a span of 10 bases. The CDR3 is 14 amino acids. DNA of the CDR3: TGTGCCAGCAGCTATTACAGAGATGGAAACACCATATATTTT. Translated: CASSYYRDGNTIYF.

This chain connects TRBV7-2 to TRBJ1-4; D unclear. Germline V gives CDR1 SGHTA, CDR2 FQGNSA. The CDR3 is 19 amino acids. Deletions cut 2 bases from V and 4 bases from J, with 23 bases between. The CDR3 protein is CASSLIFPGVGVYNEKLFF. CDR3 DNA: TGTGCCAGCAGCTTAATCTTTCCAGGCGTGGGAGTATATAATGAAAAACTGTTTTTT.

This clone has a handful of counts. The CDR3, as DNA: TGTGCCAGCAGCTTAAGCCGGGAACCCTACTTC. This encodes CASSLSREPYF. The rearrangement uses TRBV7-8 and TRBJ2-7; possibly TRBD2 for D (5 bases). Per the germline V gene, CDR1 is SGHVS and CDR2 is FQNEAQ. The CDR3 extends over 11 amino acids. Trimming removed 2 bases from V and 13 bases from J, with 12 bases in between.

The chain has TRBV29-1 and TRBJ2-1; tentatively, D is TRBD2 (6 bases). CDR3 size: 15 residues. Trimming took off 7 bases at V and 2 bases at J, with 18 bases between the two ends. Germline CDR1 reads SQVTM; CDR2 reads ANQGSEA. The CDR3 region is CSGTYPGAAYNEQFF. The CDR3 DNA sequence: TGCAGCGGCACGTATCCGGGAGCCGCCTACAATGAGCAGTTCTTC.

This chain connects TRBV19 to TRBJ1-4; D remains ambiguous. The V end lost 6 bases, the J end lost 5 bases, and 16 bases lay between the germline ends. CDR1 and CDR2 (germline): LNHDA, SQIVND (reference sequence). The CDR3 loop spans 15 amino acids. CDR3 sequence: CASSNSPSQNEKLFF. The CDR3 DNA sequence: TGTGCCAGTAGCAACAGCCCGAGCCAAAATGAAAAACTGTTTTTT.

Only one count was recorded for this clone. The chain links TRBV7-6 to TRBJ2-5; 9 nucleotides align to TRBD2. Per germline, CDR1 SGHVS and CDR2 FNYEAQ. This CDR3 is built from 15 residues. With 5 bases clipped from V and 5 bases from J, the junction kept 9 bases outside the gene matches. The CDR3 sequence: CASSQRRGGWETQYF. The CDR3 region has the DNA TGTGCCAGCAGCCAACGGCGGGGGGGCTGGGAGACCCAGTACTTC.

The chain carries TRBV4-2 and TRBJ2-2; D possibly corresponds to TRBD2 (5 bases). Trimming took off 5 bases at V and 4 bases at J, with 11 bases between the two ends. Germline V gene sequence: CDR1 LGHNA, CDR2 YNFKEQ. This CDR3 spans 14 amino acids. As DNA, the CDR3 is TGTGCCAGCAGCTCATTAGCGTCCACCGGGGAGCTGTTTTTT. Its protein is CASSSLASTGELFF.

This clone was observed a handful of times. This chain connects TRBV30 to TRBJ1-3; unclear D gene. Germline V gene lookup returns CDR1 GTSNPN and CDR2 SVGIG (reference sequence). Trimming took 3 bases from V and 4 from J, leaving 10 bases between them. This CDR3 contains 13 residues. The CDR3 sequence: CAWRGDIGNTIYF. CDR3 DNA: TGTGCCTGGAGAGGCGACATAGGAAACACCATATATTTT.